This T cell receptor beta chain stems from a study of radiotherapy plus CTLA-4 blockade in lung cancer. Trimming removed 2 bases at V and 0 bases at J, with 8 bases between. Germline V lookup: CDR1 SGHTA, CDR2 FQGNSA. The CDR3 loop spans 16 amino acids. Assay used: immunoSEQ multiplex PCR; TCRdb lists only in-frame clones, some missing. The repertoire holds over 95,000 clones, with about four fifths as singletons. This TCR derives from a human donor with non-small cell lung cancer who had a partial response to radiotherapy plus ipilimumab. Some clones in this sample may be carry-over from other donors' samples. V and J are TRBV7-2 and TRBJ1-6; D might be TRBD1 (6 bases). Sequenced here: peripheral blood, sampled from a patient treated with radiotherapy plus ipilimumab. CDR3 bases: TGTGCCAGCAGCTTATACAGGGACTCCTATAATTCACCCCTCCACTTT. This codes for CASSLYRDSYNSPLHF. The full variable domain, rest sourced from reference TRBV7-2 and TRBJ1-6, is GAGVSQSPSNKVTEKGKDVELRCDPISGHTALYWYRQSLGQGLEFLIYFQGNSAPDKSGLPSDRFSAERTGGSVSTLTIQRTQQEDSAVYLCASSLYRDSYNSPLHFGNGTRLTVT.